These 26 T cell receptor beta chains were sequenced from one sample in a study of blood T cell repertoires in COVID-19. Profiling relied on immunoSEQ multiplex PCR, and the TCRdb table lists in-frame clones only, not all of them. Among around 150,000 clones listed, 80% to 90% were seen once. Source material: peripheral blood. The receptor set was obtained from a man between 65 and 85 years old with acute or convalescent COVID-19.

The chain employs TRBV7-2 and TRBJ1-3; no definite D call. Germline V CDR1 and CDR2: SGHTA, FQGNSA. This CDR3 is built from 16 residues. Between the trimmed V and J ends, which lost 1 base and 1 base, there was a span of 11 bases. This CDR3 is CASSLVTGRSGNTIYF. Here the CDR3 DNA reads TGTGCCAGCAGCTTAGTAACGGGAAGGTCTGGAAACACCATATATTTT.

This clone has only a few counts. The J gene is TRBJ2-3, the V gene TRBV10-3, with D maybe TRBD2 (5 bases). The CDR3 loop spans 15 amino acids. Germline V gene data show CDR1 as ENHRY and CDR2 as SYGVKD. Trimming shortened V by 0 bases and J by 1 base, and 8 bases separated the two germline ends. The CDR3 loop reads CAISESRVGTDTQYF. The CDR3 nucleotides read TGTGCCATCAGTGAGTCGAGGGTAGGCACAGATACGCAGTATTTT.

The chain links TRBV30 to TRBJ1-5; 8 nucleotides agree with TRBD1. The CDR3 contains 16 residues. V was pared by 0 bases and J by 7 bases, with 11 bases of the junction left unmatched. Looked up from germline, CDR1 is GTSNPN and CDR2 is SVGIG (reference sequence). CDR3 nucleotides: TGTGCCTGGAGTGTTTTTGGACAGGGTGTTGGCCAGCCCCAGCATTTT. Translated: CAWSVFGQGVGQPQHF. The full variable domain, rest sourced from reference TRBV30 and TRBJ1-5, is SQTIHQWPATLVQPVGSPLSLECTVEGTSNPNLYWYRQAAGRGLQLLFYSVGIGQISSEVPQNLSASRPQDRQFILSSKKLLLSDSGFYLCAWSVFGQGVGQPQHFGDGTRLSIL.

This chain links TRBV7-3 with TRBJ2-1; TRBD2 agrees at 11 bases. CDR3 length equals 15 residues. Germline CDR1 SGHTA, CDR2 FQGTGA. V dropped 6 bases and J dropped 9; count of bases not matched to a gene: 10. The CDR3 loop is CASSSTSGMGVEQFF. The CDR3 bases are TGTGCCAGCAGTTCGACTAGCGGGATGGGGGTTGAGCAGTTCTTC. The whole variable domain, remainder taken from reference TRBV7-3 and TRBJ2-1, is GAGVSQTPSNKVTEKGKYVELRCDPISGHTALYWYRQSLGQGPEFLIYFQGTGAADDSGLPNDRFFAVRPEGSVSTLKIQRTERGDSAVYLCASSSTSGMGVEQFFGPGTRLTVL.

V gene TRBV6-2 or TRBV6-3 combines with J gene TRBJ2-6; the D is unclear. The V gene lost 0 bases and the J gene lost 6 bases, with 6 bases spanning the gap. CDR1 and CDR2 (germline): MNHEY, SVGEGT. The CDR3 contains 14 residues. The CDR3 DNA is TGTGCCAGCAGTTACTCGGCCGCGGCCAACGTCCTGACTTTC. This translates into CASSYSAAANVLTF.

The CDR3 DNA sequence: TGTGCCAGCAGCCCGACAGGCTACAATGAGCAGTTCTTC. This sequence encodes CASSPTGYNEQFF. The gene calls are TRBV3-1 (or the pseudogene TRBV3-2) and TRBJ2-1, with D maybe TRBD1 (6 bases). The ends were cut back, 4 bases at V and 3 bases at J, with 7 bases in the middle. Germline V CDR1 and CDR2: LGHDT, YNNKEL (reference sequence). This CDR3 is 13 amino acids long.

The chain links TRBV20-1 to TRBJ2-3, with D perhaps matching TRBD2 (5 bases). Trimming took off 3 bases at V and 6 bases at J, with 16 bases between the two ends. Germline V gene sequence: CDR1 DFQATT, CDR2 SNEGSKA (reference sequence). This CDR3 is 14 amino acids long. For the CDR3, the DNA is TGCAGTGCTAGTATAGATCGGGAAGGCGATACGCAGTATTTT. Translated: CSASIDREGDTQYF.

V and J are TRBV2 and TRBJ1-2; D is possibly TRBD1 (6 bases). Looked up from germline, CDR1 is SNHLY and CDR2 is FYNNEI. V was clipped by 5 bases and J by 7 bases, with 23 bases between them. The CDR3 totals 16 residues. CDR3 nucleotide sequence: TGTGCCAGCAGTTTCGAGCGGGGCACGGGGGCAGGTGGCTACACCTTC. Translated: CASSFERGTGAGGYTF.

The rearrangement joins TRBV7-8 to TRBJ2-3; D ambiguous. CDR3 length: 14 amino acids. Trimming removed 2 bases at V and 1 base at J, with 7 bases between. Germline CDR1 and CDR2: SGHVS and FQNEAQ. The CDR3 protein is CASSLYEGTDTQYF. For the CDR3, the DNA is TGTGCCAGCAGCTTATACGAGGGCACAGATACGCAGTATTTT.

The chain carries TRBV28 and TRBJ1-1; tentative D call: TRBD1 (5 bases). Trimming pared 5 bases from V and 10 bases from J, leaving 14 bases between. This CDR3 spans 12 amino acids. CDR1 MDHEN and CDR2 SYDVKM come from the germline V gene. The CDR3, as DNA: TGTGCCAGCAGTGTAACAGGTCTAGGAGCTTTCTTT. The encoded protein is CASSVTGLGAFF.

This clone was seen once. The V call is TRBV6-5, the J call TRBJ1-1, with 9 bases matching TRBD1. V shed 6 bases, J shed 4 bases, and the junction held 9 bases outside the gene matches. Germline V gene sequence: CDR1 MNHEY, CDR2 SVGAGI. The CDR3 contains 15 residues. CDR3 in DNA: TGTGCCAGCAGCGCCCCGACAGGGGGGAGCACTGAAGCTTTCTTT. Protein product: CASSAPTGGSTEAFF.

The chain is built from TRBV3-1 (or the pseudogene TRBV3-2) and TRBJ1-1; 8 positions match TRBD1. This CDR3 spans 15 amino acids. CDR1 and CDR2 from the germline V gene are LGHDT and YNNKEL (reference sequence). The J segment lost 5 bases and the V segment lost 4 bases, leaving 9 bases of the junction unmatched. DNA of the CDR3: TGTGCCAGCAGCCCAGATGGACAGGGCTGGACTGAAGCTTTCTTT. Protein product: CASSPDGQGWTEAFF.

The chain carries TRBV7-2 and TRBJ1-5, with D possibly matching TRBD1 (6 bases). Deletions cut 5 bases from V and 2 bases from J, with 16 bases between. This CDR3 is 16 amino acids long. Germline assignment: CDR1 SGHTA and CDR2 FQGNSA. CDR3 in DNA: TGTGCCAGCAGCATACAGGGAAGTGGTGGCAATCAGCCCCAGCATTTT. It yields the protein CASSIQGSGGNQPQHF.

The chain recombines TRBV5-6 with TRBJ2-7; 8 bases are shared with TRBD2. CDR1 is SGHDT, CDR2 YYEEEE, per germline. The V gene end was trimmed by 6 bases and the J gene end by 3 bases; junction bases not matched to a gene: 14. The CDR3 is made up of 16 amino acids. The CDR3 DNA sequence: TGTGCCAGCACCCCGCACGGCGTCGGGGGGGGCTACGAGCAGTACTTC. This sequence encodes CASTPHGVGGGYEQYF.

This clone occurred a few times. The chain carries TRBV7-2 and TRBJ1-1; D is uncertain. V dropped 0 bases and J dropped 0 bases, with 5 bases sitting between them. Per the germline V gene, CDR1 is SGHTA and CDR2 is FQGNSA. This CDR3 has 14 amino acids. The CDR3 sequence is CASSLASVNTEAFF. In nucleotides, the CDR3 is TGTGCCAGCAGCTTAGCCAGCGTGAACACTGAAGCTTTCTTT.

V usage is TRBV15 and J usage is TRBJ1-4, with D hard to call. From germline, CDR1 is LNHNV and CDR2 YYDKDF (reference sequence). The CDR3 runs to 17 residues. Between the trimmed V and J ends, which lost 0 bases and 3 bases, there was a span of 14 bases. CDR3 nucleotides: TGTGCCACCAGCAGAGATGGTGAGGGTTTGGCTAATGAAAAACTGTTTTTT. Translating gives CATSRDGEGLANEKLFF. The complete variable domain, with remaining parts taken from reference TRBV15 and TRBJ1-4, reads DAMVIQNPRYQVTQFGKPVTLSCSQTLNHNVMYWYQQKSSQAPKLLFHYYDKDFNNEADTPDNFQSRRPNTSFCFLDIRSPGLGDTAMYLCATSRDGEGLANEKLFFGSGTQLSVL.

The J gene is TRBJ2-2, the V gene TRBV4-3, with a tentative D call TRBD2 (5 bases). Germline V lookup: CDR1 LGHNA, CDR2 YSLEER. With 0 bases removed from V and 8 bases from J, the gap between germline ends came to 13 bases. The CDR3 is made up of 15 amino acids. The CDR3 DNA reads as TGCGCCAGCAGCCAAGATCCGGGATACGGGGGGGAGCTGTTTTTT. Encoded protein: CASSQDPGYGGELFF.

The V and J genes are TRBV5-1 and TRBJ2-7; 8 bases agree with TRBD2. With V trimmed by 5 bases and J by 2 bases, 6 bases remained unmatched. This CDR3 has 14 residues. The V gene's germline CDR1 is SGHRS and CDR2 YFSETQ. As DNA, the CDR3 is TGCGCCAGCAGATACGGAGCGGGAGCCTACGAGCAGTACTTC. Protein product: CASRYGAGAYEQYF.

This sequence joins TRBV12-3 or TRBV12-4 and TRBJ2-5; TRBD2 matches 10 bases. The CDR3 is made up of 13 amino acids. The V gene end was trimmed by 4 bases and the J gene end by 5 bases; junction bases not matched to a gene: 1. The CDR3 sequence: CASSSTSGETQYF. The DNA for the CDR3 is TGTGCCAGCAGTTCGACTAGCGGGGAGACCCAGTACTTC.

The chain has TRBV28 and TRBJ2-7, with 9 bases aligning to TRBD2. With V trimmed by 10 bases and J by 2 bases, 6 bases remained unmatched. Germline V CDR1 and CDR2: MDHEN, SYDVKM. This CDR3 spans 13 amino acids. The CDR3 DNA reads as TGTGCCACCGGCGGGAGGGCCCCCTACGAGCAGTACTTC. As protein: CATGGRAPYEQYF.

This sequence joins TRBV19 and TRBJ2-1, with 7 bases matching TRBD1. J lost 7 bases, V lost 2 bases, and 5 bases had no gene match. This CDR3 comprises 14 residues. Germline CDR1 reads LNHDA; CDR2 reads SQIVND (reference sequence). The CDR3 DNA sequence: TGTGCCAGTAGTATACGACAGGGATTGAATGAGCAGTTCTTC. Translating gives CASSIRQGLNEQFF.

This chain connects TRBV11-2 to TRBJ2-5, with 9 bases lining up with TRBD1. The trim removed 3 bases at V and 5 bases at J, leaving 10 bases unmatched. Per the germline V gene, CDR1 is SGHAT and CDR2 is FQNNGV. This CDR3 has 16 residues. CDR3 DNA: TGTGCCAGCAGCTTGGGTCCCGGGACAGGGCCGGAGACCCAGTACTTC. It translates to CASSLGPGTGPETQYF.

The chain employs TRBV6-2 or TRBV6-3 and TRBJ2-5; D might be TRBD2 (6 bases). The V end was cut by 0 bases, the J end by 2 bases, with 16 bases between. The CDR3 sequence is 17 residues long. Germline values: CDR1 MNHEY, CDR2 SVGEGT. The CDR3 region is CASSYSRGGTGQETQYF. The CDR3 DNA follows: TGTGCCAGCAGTTACTCGAGAGGCGGGACGGGACAAGAGACCCAGTACTTC.

The table lists this clone with a count of one. The chain links TRBV19 to TRBJ2-4; D possibly corresponds to TRBD1 (6 bases). The V gene's germline CDR1 is LNHDA and CDR2 SQIVND (reference sequence). CDR3 length: 17 residues. V gave up 5 bases and J gave up 0 bases, with 17 bases separating them. The CDR3 sequence is CASSPTGQLIAKNIQYF. The CDR3 DNA is TGTGCCAGTAGTCCCACCGGACAGTTAATAGCCAAAAACATTCAGTACTTC.

The rearrangement uses TRBV6-1 and TRBJ2-7; D is unclear. Trimming stripped 1 base from V and 3 bases from J, with 7 bases between. This CDR3 is built from 13 residues. Germline V CDR1 and CDR2: MNHNS, SASEGT. The CDR3 sequence: CASSEGRFYEQYF. CDR3 in DNA: TGTGCCAGCAGTGAAGGCCGGTTCTACGAGCAGTACTTC.

The chain employs TRBV18 and TRBJ2-1; 12 nucleotides agree with TRBD1. V shed 4 bases and J 7 bases; nucleotides not matched to a gene: 11. This CDR3 has 17 residues. CDR1 and CDR2 from the germline V gene are KGHSH and LQKENI. The chain's CDR3 is CASSRSGGQGAGNEQFF. CDR3 DNA sequence: TGTGCCAGCTCACGGAGTGGGGGACAGGGGGCTGGAAATGAGCAGTTCTTC.